This TCR beta chain was observed in a study of OX40 agonist ivuxolimab in advanced cancers. At the level of the study: Given to patients was ivuxolimab, an agonistic anti-OX40 (CD134) antibody. Eligibility admitted prior anti-PD-1, anti-PD-L1 or anti-CTLA-4 therapy; about 40% had some.

Germline V lookup: CDR1 SGHNT, CDR2 YYREEE (reference sequence). Trimming shortened V by 0 bases and J by 4 bases, and 23 bases separated the two germline ends. The CDR3 totals 20 residues. Sequencing was performed with immunoSEQ multiplex PCR; in TCRdb, only in-frame clones are kept and a portion is missing. The sample holds over 50,000 clones, 88% seen once. This receptor was identified in an adult with an advanced solid tumor such as melanoma, head and neck, liver or kidney cancer. Sample: CD4+ or CD8+ T cells sorted from blood, taken in a trial of the OX40 agonist ivuxolimab. The chain recombines TRBV5-4 with TRBJ2-6; a possible D gene is TRBD1 (6 bases). CDR3 sequence (DNA): TGTGCCAGCAGCTTGGGGGGGATAAGACAGGCATTCTCAGGGGCCAACGTCCTGACTTTC. Its protein is CASSLGGIRQAFSGANVLTF. Filled out from reference TRBV5-4 and TRBJ2-6, the complete variable domain reads ETGVTQSPTHLIKTRGQQVTLRCSSQSGHNTVSWYQQALGQGPQFIFQYYREEENGRGNFPPRFSGLQFPNYSSELNVNALELDDSALYLCASSLGGIRQAFSGANVLTFGAGSRLTVL.